These 4 T cell receptor beta chains came from one sample sequenced in a study of vaccination and CD4 T cells after COVID-19. Treatment described: approximately 9-day PBMC culture with coronavirus spike peptide pools or control peptides (ViraFEST assay). Their specific antigens are unknown. The Oncomine TCR Beta short-read assay was what sequenced the DNA obtained from cultured CD4+ T cells. TCRdb itself ran the PCR reads through MiXCR, one entry per CDR3 protein. The sample records roughly 13,000 distinct CDR3 sequences, 65% to 75% being singletons. Sequenced material: CD4+ T cells from blood, cultured in vitro. The receptors here all came from a human donor who had recovered from COVID-19.

This chain joins TRBV28 and TRBJ1-2; D is ambiguous. CDR1 and CDR2 (germline): MDHEN, SYDVKM. V was cut by 5 bases and J by 5 bases, with 15 bases left in between. The CDR3 consists of 14 residues. CDR3 region: CASSPNPSLYGYTF. CDR3 bases: TGTGCCAGCAGTCCCAATCCCAGTCTATATGGCTACACCTTC.

Only one count was recorded for this clonotype. This sequence joins TRBV20-1 and TRBJ2-2, with TRBD1 identical over 8 bases. The CDR3 has 13 residues. Germline V gene data show CDR1 as DFQATT and CDR2 as SNEGSKA (reference sequence). The trim removed 6 bases at V and 7 bases at J, leaving 7 bases unmatched. CDR3: CSAPDRGGGELFF. DNA for the CDR3: TGCAGTGCACCCGACAGGGGTGGCGGGGAGCTGTTTTTT.

The genes are TRBV6-1 and TRBJ2-5; weak D call: TRBD2 (5 bases). Germline V CDR1 and CDR2: MNHNS, SASEGT. Trimming removed 3 bases at V and 0 bases at J, with 17 bases between. The CDR3 sequence is 17 residues long. The DNA for the CDR3 is TGTGCCAGCAGTGAGCTGAATCGGGAATGGTACCAAGAGACCCAGTACTTC. It yields the protein CASSELNREWYQETQYF.

The chain joins TRBV29-1 to TRBJ1-2; D gene ambiguous. Germline V gives CDR1 SQVTM, CDR2 ANQGSEA. CDR3 size: 17 residues. Trimming stripped 1 base from V and 4 bases from J, with 22 bases between. CDR3 DNA: TGCAGCGTTGAAGGGTCTATTTCGGGGTATGTAGTCTATGGCTACACCTTC. This translates into CSVEGSISGYVVYGYTF.